This is a list of T cell receptor beta chains from one sample in a study of OX40 agonist ivuxolimab in advanced cancers. Repertoires were generated with immunoSEQ multiplex PCR, while TCRdb's copy carries only in-frame clones and drops some. The sample includes around 40,000 clones, more than 80% of them seen just once. Sequencing was performed on CD4+ or CD8+ T cells sorted from blood, taken in a trial of the OX40 agonist ivuxolimab. The receptors derive from an adult with an advanced solid tumor such as melanoma, head and neck, liver or kidney cancer. Each CDR3 is given with its conserved first and last residue. The D gene is left open where the match is weak. Clone size is not always given. Where it is, it says once, few, many or a class for expanded clones.

>TRBJ1-6|.|.|TRBV18
TGTGCCAGCTCCCCTACTTCTGGCAGAAATTCACCCCTCCACTTT
CASSPTSGRNSPLHF
>TRBJ2-3|.|few|TRBV28
TGTGCCAGCAGTTCCTCATTGATAAGTGAAACGCAGTATTTT
CASSSSLISETQYF
>TRBJ1-6|.|.|TRBV30
TGTGCCTGGAGTGGGGCCCTGTGGAGCTCCTATAATTCACCCCTCCACTTT
CAWSGALWSSYNSPLHF
>TRBJ1-3|.|.|TRBV5-6
TGTGCCAGCAGCTTGGCGGTCAGTCCTTCTGGAAACACCATATATTTT
CASSLAVSPSGNTIYF
>TRBJ2-3|TRBD2|.|TRBV7-2
TGTGCCAGCAGCTTAGTAGCTAGCGGGGGGCGTACGCAGTATTTT
CASSLVASGGRTQYF
>TRBJ2-2|TRBD2|.|TRBV18
TGTGCCAGCTCACCAGGCGGGAGGACCACCGGGGAGCTGTTTTTT
CASSPGGRTTGELFF
>TRBJ2-1|TRBD2|.|TRBV7-2
TGTGCCAGCAGCTTAGTCGCTAGCGGGACCTACAATGAGCAGTTCTTC
CASSLVASGTYNEQFF
>TRBJ2-2|.|.|TRBV2
TGTGCCAGCAGTGAATTACAGGGAGGCACCGGGGAGCTGTTTTTT
CASSELQGGTGELFF
>TRBJ2-5|.|.|TRBV30
TGTGCCTGGACCCCACTCAGGGGAGCCCAAGAGACCCAGTACTTC
CAWTPLRGAQETQYF
>TRBJ2-2|.|once|TRBV5-1
TGCGCCAGCAGCCTGAACAGCAGGGGATATAACGCCGGGGAGCTGTTTTTT
CASSLNSRGYNAGELFF
>TRBJ2-2|.|.|TRBV6-5
TGTGCCAGCAGTTACTCGCAGGGAAGGACCGGGGAGCTGTTTTTT
CASSYSQGRTGELFF